A single sample gave rise to the 24 T cell receptor beta chains below, sequenced in a study of T cells in Graves' hyperthyroidism and ophthalmopathy. TCR beta CDR3 region amplification was performed from RNA transcripts. In the first-round RT-PCR of the TCR CDR3, the HTBI primer set was used. Each CDR3 protein is one row after TCRdb ran MiXCR on the multiplex PCR reads. The table lists just under 750,000 distinct CDR3 sequences, roughly a third of them singletons. What was sequenced was blood. These receptors were taken from a woman between 40 and 50 years old with Graves' hyperthyroidism.

This rearrangement joins TRBV20-1 to TRBJ1-1, with D uncertain. The V end was cut by 2 bases, the J end by 3 bases, with 13 bases between. The V gene's germline CDR1 is DFQATT and CDR2 SNEGSKA (reference sequence). The CDR3 covers 14 residues. For the CDR3, the DNA is TGCAGTGCTAGACCCACAGATCGGGACACTGAAGCTTTCTTT. It is translated as CSARPTDRDTEAFF.

The rearrangement joins TRBV29-1 to TRBJ2-2; D is ambiguous. Germline lookup yields CDR1 SQVTM and CDR2 ANQGSEA. This CDR3 has 13 residues. V lost 4 bases to trimming and J lost 5 bases, with 11 bases between them. CDR3 residues: CSVVSTRTGELFF. As DNA, the CDR3 is TGCAGCGTTGTGTCTACCCGAACCGGGGAGCTGTTTTTT.

This clonotype was detected ten times or more. The V gene is TRBV10-1, the J gene TRBJ2-5, with D uncertain. This CDR3 has 11 amino acids. Germline loops: CDR1 WNHNN, CDR2 SYGVQD (reference sequence). The V end was cut by 8 bases, the J end by 5 bases, with 9 bases between. The CDR3 loop reads CASGVGETQYF. The DNA of the CDR3 is TGCGCCAGCGGGGTCGGGGAGACCCAGTACTTC.

The rearrangement joins TRBV27 to TRBJ1-1; perhaps TRBD1 as D (6 bases). The V end lost 6 bases, the J end lost 5 bases, and 16 bases lay between the germline ends. This CDR3 is built from 14 residues. The germline V gene has CDR1 MNHEY and CDR2 SMNVEV (reference sequence). Written as DNA, the CDR3 is TGTGCCAGCAGGACGCCCTCGAGGGGGACTGAAGCTTTCTTT. Its translation is CASRTPSRGTEAFF.

This clonotype was found a few times. The rearrangement uses TRBV12-3 or TRBV12-4 and TRBJ2-3, with 9 nucleotides matching TRBD2. The CDR3 covers 16 residues. Unmatched junction bases numbered 10, after V lost 5 bases and J lost 4 bases. CDR3 sequence reads: CASSPDRLAVPDTQYF. For the CDR3, the DNA is TGTGCCAGCAGTCCCGACCGACTAGCGGTTCCAGATACGCAGTATTTT.

This sequence joins TRBV10-3 and TRBJ1-2; no clear D. CDR1 and CDR2 from the germline V gene are ENHRY and SYGVKD. This CDR3 is 14 amino acids long. Trimming cost V 6 bases and J 1 base, with 12 bases left between them. The CDR3 DNA reads as TGTGCCATCAGCTCCGCGGACGGTAACTATGGCTACACCTTC. Amino acid sequence: CAISSADGNYGYTF.

At least ten counts were recorded for this clonotype. V and J are TRBV2 and TRBJ1-2, with D possibly TRBD1 on 6 matching bases. The germline V gene encodes CDR1 SNHLY and CDR2 FYNNEI. Trimming took 4 bases from V and 7 from J, leaving 10 bases between them. The CDR3 is 12 residues long. The CDR3 nucleotides are TGTGCCAGCAGTGCAGGGGAGGGTGGCTACACCTTC. Protein: CASSAGEGGYTF.

This clonotype was detected many times. The chain carries TRBV10-3 and TRBJ1-5; D is unresolved. The length of the CDR3 is 15 residues. Trimming removed 0 bases from V and 5 bases from J, with 11 bases in between. CDR1 is ENHRY, CDR2 SYGVKD, per germline. CDR3 coding DNA: TGTGCCATCAGTGAGTCCAAGGGCTTGGATCAGCCCCAGCATTTT. It is translated as CAISESKGLDQPQHF.

The V gene is TRBV4-1, the J gene TRBJ1-5; D possibly corresponds to TRBD1 (6 bases). Germline assignment: CDR1 MGHRA and CDR2 YSYEKL. The CDR3 covers 14 residues. Trimming left V 0 bases short and J 7 bases short, with 10 bases between. For the CDR3, the DNA is TGCGCCAGCAGCCAAGATACAGGGACCCAGCCCCAGCATTTT. It yields the protein CASSQDTGTQPQHF.

This clonotype was picked up one time. The junction differs from germline at one of its ends, possibly a read error. The rearrangement uses TRBV10-3 and TRBJ2-2; TRBD2 is a possible D gene (6 bases). This CDR3 comprises 16 residues. Germline CDR1 ENHRY, CDR2 SYGVKD. DNA for the CDR3: TGTGCCACCAGTGATTTAACCGGGAGTGACACCGGGGAGCTGTTTTTT. Translating gives CATSDLTGSDTGELFF.

The J gene is TRBJ1-1, the V gene TRBV7-2, with D possibly TRBD1 on 5 matching bases. Germline V gene data show CDR1 as SGHTA and CDR2 as FQGNSA. Trimming stripped 7 bases from V and 0 bases from J, with 18 bases between. The CDR3 extends over 16 amino acids. CDR3 nucleotide sequence: TGTGCCAGCACTTATGGGGGTTTCGGTATGAACACTGAAGCTTTCTTT. It is translated as CASTYGGFGMNTEAFF.

The chain links TRBV20-1 to TRBJ2-7, with D perhaps matching TRBD1 (5 bases). Trimming pared 4 bases from V and 2 bases from J, leaving 9 bases between. CDR3 length: 12 amino acids. The germline gives CDR1 DFQATT, CDR2 SNEGSKA (reference sequence). The CDR3: CSAMGLTYEQYF. CDR3 nucleotide sequence: TGCAGTGCTATGGGGCTGACCTACGAGCAGTACTTC.

V usage is TRBV10-1 and J usage is TRBJ1-6, with D possibly TRBD1 on 5 matching bases. The germline gives CDR1 WNHNN, CDR2 SYGVQD (reference sequence). V lost 6 bases to trimming and J lost 6 bases, with 15 bases between them. The length of the CDR3 is 15 residues. The CDR3 DNA sequence: TGCGCCAGCAGCGAAGCGGGACGGCTTAATTCACCCCTCCACTTT. This translates into CASSEAGRLNSPLHF.

The rearrangement joins TRBV11-3 to TRBJ1-1, with D unresolved. Trimming took off 5 bases at V and 0 bases at J, with 7 bases between the two ends. CDR1 is SGHNT, CDR2 YENEEA, per germline. The CDR3 is 13 residues long. The CDR3 loop reads CASSQMVNTEAFF. DNA of the CDR3: TGTGCCAGCAGCCAGATGGTGAACACTGAAGCTTTCTTT. Combining the CDR3 with reference TRBV11-3 and TRBJ1-1 gives the whole variable domain EAGVVQSPRYKIIEKKQPVAFWCNPISGHNTLYWYLQNLGQGPELLIRYENEEAVDDSQLPKDRFSAERLKGVDSTLKIQPAELGDSAVYLCASSQMVNTEAFFGQGTRLTVV.

In this sample, this clonotype turned up many times. J is TRBJ2-5 and V is TRBV7-3; 7 bases are shared with TRBD1. V shed 5 bases, J shed 3 bases, and the junction held 3 bases outside the gene matches. The germline V gene has CDR1 SGHTA and CDR2 FQGTGA. The CDR3 contains 13 residues. CDR3 sequence: CASSTDREETQYF. The CDR3 nucleotides read TGTGCCAGCAGCACCGACAGGGAAGAGACCCAGTACTTC.

V and J are TRBV9 and TRBJ1-3; TRBD1 might be the D (5 bases). This CDR3 region has 15 residues. Germline values: CDR1 SGDLS, CDR2 YYNGEE. V was trimmed by 3 bases and J by 0 bases, leaving 10 bases between them. The CDR3, as DNA: TGTGCCAGCAGCGGCCGGACAAACTCTGGAAACACCATATATTTT. Amino acid sequence: CASSGRTNSGNTIYF.

This clonotype was detected a few times. This chain links TRBV29-1 with TRBJ2-3; D call uncertain. The length of the CDR3 is 10 residues. Between the trimmed V and J ends, which lost 4 bases and 4 bases, there was a span of 3 bases. Germline V lookup: CDR1 SQVTM, CDR2 ANQGSEA. CDR3 protein: CSVGADTQYF. The CDR3 DNA sequence: TGCAGCGTTGGGGCAGATACGCAGTATTTT.

In regard to this clonotype: This may be a read error, as it is one base from a much larger clone. The gene calls are TRBV7-2 and TRBJ1-2; TRBD1 might be the D (5 bases). The CDR3 runs to 16 residues. Trimming cost V 4 bases and J 7 bases, with 22 bases left between them. CDR1 is SGHTA, CDR2 FQGNSA, per germline. The CDR3 loop is CASSSAINRRRLGYTF. The CDR3 region has the DNA TGTGCCAGCAGCTCAGCTATAAACAGGAGACGTCTTGGCTACACCTTC.

This clonotype has ten or more counts. The CDR3 loop reads CASSRTGSNYGYTF. CDR3 nucleotides: TGTGCCAGCAGCAGGACAGGGTCTAACTATGGCTACACCTTC. V usage is TRBV12-3 or TRBV12-4 and J usage is TRBJ1-2; 8 nucleotides line up with TRBD1. The V segment lost 6 bases and the J segment 0 bases; nucleotides outside the gene matches: 3. This CDR3 has 14 residues.

This clonotype was counted many times. The chain combines TRBV20-1 with TRBJ2-2, with a possible D match to TRBD1 (5 bases). The V end lost 5 bases, the J end lost 5 bases, and 15 bases lay between the germline ends. Germline V CDR1 and CDR2: DFQATT, SNEGSKA (reference sequence). The CDR3 is made up of 14 amino acids. CDR3 bases: TGCAGTGCTCTATCAGGGTCACAAACCGGGGAGCTGTTTTTT. Encoded protein: CSALSGSQTGELFF.

V usage is TRBV9 and J usage is TRBJ2-7; D not certain. Trimming cost V 0 bases and J 1 base, with 11 bases left between them. The CDR3 spans 15 residues. The germline V gene has CDR1 SGDLS and CDR2 YYNGEE. The CDR3 DNA sequence: TGTGCCAGCAGCGTAGAAATGGGGTCATCCTACGAGCAGTACTTC. It is translated as CASSVEMGSSYEQYF.

The gene calls are TRBV19 and TRBJ2-7; 10 bases align to TRBD1. Germline assignment: CDR1 LNHDA and CDR2 SQIVND (reference sequence). This CDR3 region has 15 residues. V was pared by 4 bases and J by 2 bases, with 5 bases of the junction left unmatched. Here the CDR3 reads CASSTGTGATYEQYF. As DNA, the CDR3 is TGTGCCAGTAGTACCGGGACAGGGGCAACCTACGAGCAGTACTTC.

The chain couples TRBV4-1 to TRBJ1-2; D gene unclear. V was pared by 1 base and J by 7 bases, with 22 bases between. CDR3 length: 17 amino acids. Per germline, CDR1 MGHRA and CDR2 YSYEKL. In nucleotides, the CDR3 is TGCGCCAGCAGCCAAGGGCCCTACGGCAGCCCCTTCTTTGGCTACACCTTC. This sequence encodes CASSQGPYGSPFFGYTF.

This clonotype was detected a few times. The CDR3 is CASSQGQIDQPQHF. CDR3 in DNA: TGCGCCAGCAGCCAAGGGCAGATCGATCAGCCCCAGCATTTT. The genes are TRBV4-1 and TRBJ1-5; D call uncertain. CDR1 MGHRA and CDR2 YSYEKL come from the germline V gene. The CDR3 covers 14 residues. V lost 1 base, J lost 5 bases, and 9 bases lay in between.